This T cell receptor beta chain was retrieved from a study of blood T cell repertoires in COVID-19. Study at large: T cells, B-cell-depleted T cells, or PBMCs supplied cDNA or gDNA.

Data came from immunoSEQ multiplex PCR; TCRdb stores just in-frame clones and leaves some out. Found here are about 200,000 clones, around 83% of them singletons; the top ten hold about 5%. Deletions cut 4 bases from V and 7 bases from J, with 14 bases between. CDR1 is SGHDT, CDR2 YYEEEE, per germline. CDR3 length equals 13 residues. The specimen sequenced was peripheral blood. This TCR was sampled from an elderly woman with acute or convalescent COVID-19. The gene calls are TRBV5-6 and TRBJ1-2, with D unclear. CDR3: CASSPRVVIGYTF. CDR3 DNA: TGTGCCAGCAGCCCGCGGGTAGTAATTGGCTACACCTTC.